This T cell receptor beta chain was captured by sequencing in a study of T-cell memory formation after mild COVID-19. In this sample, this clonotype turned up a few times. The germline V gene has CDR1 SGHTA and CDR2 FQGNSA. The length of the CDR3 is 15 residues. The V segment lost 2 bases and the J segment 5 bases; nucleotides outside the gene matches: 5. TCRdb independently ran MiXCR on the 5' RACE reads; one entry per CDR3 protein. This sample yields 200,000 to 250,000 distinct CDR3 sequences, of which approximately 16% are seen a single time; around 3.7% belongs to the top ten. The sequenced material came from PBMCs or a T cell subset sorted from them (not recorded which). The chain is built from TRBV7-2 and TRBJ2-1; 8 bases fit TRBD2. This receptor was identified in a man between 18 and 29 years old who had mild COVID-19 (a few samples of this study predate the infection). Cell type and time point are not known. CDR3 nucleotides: TGTGCCAGCAGCTTACAGCGGGGGCCCAACAATGAGCAGTTCTTC. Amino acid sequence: CASSLQRGPNNEQFF.